A single sample gave rise to the 28 T cell receptor beta chains below, sequenced in a study of cytomegalovirus exposure and HLA in healthy donors. 13 Jbeta primers and 60 Vbeta primers were used for the PCR. The table came from immunoSEQ multiplex PCR; TCRdb's copy has only in-frame clones and leaves some out. The repertoire has over 150,000 clones, approximately 81% of them found once; the top ten carry 2.2%. The specimen was PBMCs. The source of these receptors is a woman aged 25 to 39 in good health and CMV-seronegative.

This clone was seen a single time. CDR3 bases: TGTGCCAGCAGCTTAGCGGGTTTGGGCCCAGATACGCAGTATTTT. Translated: CASSLAGLGPDTQYF. The V gene is TRBV7-2, the J gene TRBJ2-3; D remains ambiguous. From germline, CDR1 is SGHTA and CDR2 FQGNSA. The CDR3 has 15 amino acids. V lost 0 bases to trimming and J lost 4 bases, with 11 bases between them.

The J gene is TRBJ2-7, the V gene TRBV28; 7 positions match TRBD2. The J segment lost 2 bases and the V segment lost 5 bases, leaving 3 bases of the junction unmatched. This CDR3 contains 13 residues. Per the germline V gene, CDR1 is MDHEN and CDR2 is SYDVKM. CDR3 amino acids: CASSAGATYEQYF. DNA of the CDR3: TGTGCCAGCAGTGCGGGAGCAACCTACGAGCAGTACTTC. Full variable domain (missing parts from reference TRBV28 and TRBJ2-7): DVKVTQSSRYLVKRTGEKVFLECVQDMDHENMFWYRQDPGLGLRLIYFSYDVKMKEKGDIPEGYSVSREKKERFSLILESASTNQTSMYLCASSAGATYEQYFGPGTRLTVT.

The chain couples TRBV29-1 to TRBJ2-7; 14 bases line up with TRBD2. There are 17 residues in the CDR3. The trim removed 4 bases at V and 0 bases at J, leaving 8 bases unmatched. Germline values: CDR1 SQVTM, CDR2 ANQGSEA. The CDR3 is CSVGGLAGGQSSYEQYF. DNA of the CDR3: TGCAGCGTTGGTGGACTAGCGGGAGGCCAGAGCTCCTACGAGCAGTACTTC.

The chain uses TRBV29-1 and TRBJ2-4, with D perhaps TRBD2 (7 bases). The CDR3 contains 13 residues. The V gene's germline CDR1 is SQVTM and CDR2 ANQGSEA. Trimming took off 7 bases at V and 6 bases at J, with 16 bases between the two ends. The CDR3 nucleotides are TGCAGCGGTATGGGGGGGGCCGGAAACATTCAGTACTTC. Protein product: CSGMGGAGNIQYF.

J is TRBJ2-5 and V is TRBV11-2; 10 bases line up with TRBD2. Trimming removed 3 bases from V and 1 base from J; junction bases left unmatched: 5. Germline V lookup: CDR1 SGHAT, CDR2 FQNNGV. The CDR3 is 16 amino acids. DNA for the CDR3: TGTGCCAGCAGCTTCTCTAGCGGGGGATTCCAAGAGACCCAGTACTTC. As protein: CASSFSSGGFQETQYF.

The chain has TRBV10-1 and TRBJ1-2; D remains unclear. There are 13 residues in the CDR3. The ends were cut back, 6 bases at V and 2 bases at J, with 10 bases in the middle. Looked up from germline, CDR1 is WNHNN and CDR2 is SYGVQD (reference sequence). The chain's CDR3 is CASSRDTNYGYTF. CDR3 DNA sequence: TGCGCCAGCAGCCGGGATACCAACTATGGCTACACCTTC.

In its sample, this clone was seen a few times. V usage is TRBV28 and J usage is TRBJ1-2; D perhaps matches TRBD1 (6 bases). This CDR3 contains 13 residues. V lost 10 bases and J 4 bases, leaving 16 bases between the germline ends. The germline CDR1 and CDR2 sequences are MDHEN and SYDVKM. This chain's CDR3 is CATRPGQLYGYTF. CDR3 coding DNA: TGTGCCACCAGGCCAGGACAGCTCTATGGCTACACCTTC.

This clone was seen a few times. The rearrangement uses TRBV28 and TRBJ2-7; D is unclear. The CDR3 contains 11 residues. V lost 5 bases and J lost 1, with 3 bases in between. Germline values: CDR1 MDHEN, CDR2 SYDVKM. The CDR3 nucleotides read TGTGCCAGCAGTCAGTCCTACGAGCAGTACTTC. Amino acid sequence: CASSQSYEQYF.

The V gene is TRBV6-5, the J gene TRBJ2-7; D remains ambiguous. The V and J ends lost 0 bases and 3 bases respectively, with 12 bases between them. Germline values: CDR1 MNHEY, CDR2 SVGAGI. The CDR3 has 15 residues. The CDR3 sequence is CASSYSQISVYEQYF. The CDR3 DNA follows: TGTGCCAGCAGTTACTCACAGATCTCAGTCTACGAGCAGTACTTC.

This chain's CDR3 is CASTQREYSYNEQFF. As DNA, the CDR3 is TGTGCCAGCACGCAGCGGGAGTACTCCTACAATGAGCAGTTCTTC. J is TRBJ2-1 and V is TRBV9; 8 positions agree with TRBD2. V gave up 6 bases and J gave up 0 bases; unmatched junction bases: 5. The CDR3 runs 15 residues. Germline V lookup: CDR1 SGDLS, CDR2 YYNGEE.

The rearrangement links TRBV7-9 to TRBJ1-4; D ambiguous. V was trimmed by 5 bases and J by 0 bases, leaving 10 bases between them. This CDR3 region has 15 residues. Germline V gene lookup returns CDR1 SEHNR and CDR2 FQNEAQ (reference sequence). The CDR3 coding sequence is TGTGCCAGCAGCCTGGAGGGCCCAACTAATGAAAAACTGTTTTTT. Amino acid sequence: CASSLEGPTNEKLFF. The variable domain in full, completed from reference TRBV7-9 and TRBJ1-4, reads DTGVSQNPRHKITKRGQNVTFRCDPISEHNRLYWYRQTLGQGPEFLTYFQNEAQLEKSRLLSDRFSAERPKGSFSTLEIQRTEQGDSAMYLCASSLEGPTNEKLFFGSGTQLSVL.

This CDR3 is CASSRTGVDSQYF. CDR3 coding DNA: TGCGCCAGCAGCAGGACAGGGGTTGACAGTCAGTACTTC. This chain uses TRBV5-1 with TRBJ2-4, with 9 bases lining up with TRBD1. Trimming took 4 bases from V and 12 from J; bases not matched to a gene: 8. The germline CDR1 and CDR2 sequences are SGHRS and YFSETQ. This CDR3 comprises 13 residues.

The V call is TRBV11-2, the J call TRBJ2-3, with D possibly TRBD2 on 5 matching bases. CDR3 length: 15 amino acids. Germline V CDR1 and CDR2: SGHAT, FQNNGV. V gave up 6 bases and J gave up 0 bases, with 13 bases separating them. The CDR3 region is CASSSGGLSTDTQYF. The CDR3 region has the DNA TGTGCCAGCAGTTCAGGAGGCCTTAGCACAGATACGCAGTATTTT.

This sequence joins TRBV7-2 and TRBJ1-2; D is ambiguous. V was shortened by 1 base and J by 7 bases, with 13 bases between the two germline ends. From germline, CDR1 is SGHTA and CDR2 FQGNSA. This CDR3 region has 14 residues. The CDR3 region is CASSLEHSLGGYTF. CDR3 DNA: TGTGCCAGCAGCTTAGAACACAGTTTAGGTGGCTACACCTTC.

In regard to this clone: Other DNA variants within this sample encode the same CDR3. CDR3 sequence reads: CASSPGGQETQYF. The DNA of the CDR3 is TGTGCCAGCAGTCCCGGGGGCCAAGAGACCCAGTACTTC. The chain combines TRBV28 with TRBJ2-5, with a tentative D call TRBD2 (6 bases). CDR1 and CDR2 from the germline V gene are MDHEN and SYDVKM. The CDR3 covers 13 residues. Deletions cut 5 bases from V and 1 base from J, with 8 bases between.

This chain uses TRBV2 with TRBJ2-7; possible D gene TRBD1, 6 bases. CDR3 size: 12 residues. Trimming shortened V by 7 bases and J by 4 bases, and 11 bases separated the two germline ends. Germline-derived CDR1 and CDR2 are SNHLY and FYNNEI. The CDR3 coding sequence is TGTGCCAGCAATTCACAGGGTTACGAGCAGTACTTC. This translates into CASNSQGYEQYF.

V and J are TRBV5-5 and TRBJ2-7; TRBD2 is a possible D gene (5 bases). V dropped 4 bases and J dropped 1 base, with 12 bases sitting between them. Germline V lookup: CDR1 SGHKS, CDR2 YYEKEE (reference sequence). CDR3 size: 14 residues. CDR3 sequence reads: CASSEYRGSYEQYF. The CDR3 nucleotides read TGTGCCAGCAGCGAATACCGGGGATCCTACGAGCAGTACTTC.

The V and J genes are TRBV28 and TRBJ2-1, with 9 positions matching TRBD2. This CDR3 is 15 amino acids long. V shed 2 bases and J 4 bases; nucleotides not matched to a gene: 3. Looked up from germline, CDR1 is MDHEN and CDR2 is SYDVKM. The CDR3 region has the DNA TGTGCCAGCAGTTTAGCGGGAGGGACTTACAATGAGCAGTTCTTC. Its translation: CASSLAGGTYNEQFF.

The chain is built from TRBV5-4 and TRBJ1-2; TRBD1 agrees at 9 bases. From germline, CDR1 is SGHNT and CDR2 YYREEE (reference sequence). The CDR3 contains 13 residues. V dropped 3 bases and J dropped 8; count of bases not matched to a gene: 5. CDR3 residues: CASSSGQGRGYTF. CDR3 in DNA: TGTGCCAGCAGCTCAGGACAGGGGAGGGGCTACACCTTC.

This chain links TRBV4-3 with TRBJ2-7; D perhaps matches TRBD1 (5 bases). Germline loops: CDR1 LGHNA, CDR2 YSLEER. V lost 0 bases and J lost 5, with 20 bases in between. The CDR3 contains 17 residues. The CDR3 region has the DNA TGCGCCAGCAGCCAAGACCTCATGAGGACAACCCGCCACGAGCAGTACTTC. This encodes CASSQDLMRTTRHEQYF.

In this sample, this clone turned up once. The chain uses TRBV7-9 and TRBJ1-2; D not certain. Germline V lookup: CDR1 SEHNR, CDR2 FQNEAQ (reference sequence). The CDR3 contains 11 residues. Between the trimmed V and J ends, which lost 11 bases and 5 bases, there was a span of 12 bases. The CDR3 region has the DNA TGTGCCTCCCAACAGCGGTATGGCTACACCTTC. Amino acids: CASQQRYGYTF.

The chain carries TRBV21-1 and TRBJ2-7; the table's D call, TRBD1, has no DNA check behind it. TRBV21-1 is flagged as a pseudogene. There are 14 residues in the CDR3. This chain's CDR3 is CASLGTGSRDEQYF. CDR3 in DNA: TGTGCCAGCCTCGGGACAGGAAGTAGGGACGAGCAGTACTTC.

The chain recombines TRBV19 with TRBJ2-6; tentatively, D is TRBD1 (6 bases). The germline CDR1 and CDR2 sequences are LNHDA and SQIVND (reference sequence). The germline V and J ends were trimmed by 2 bases and 2 bases, with 10 bases remaining between them. This CDR3 comprises 16 residues. CDR3 sequence reads: CASSIWSGAGANVLTF. The CDR3 DNA is TGTGCCAGTAGTATATGGTCAGGGGCTGGGGCCAACGTCCTGACTTTC. Combining the CDR3 with reference TRBV19 and TRBJ2-6 gives the whole variable domain DGGITQSPKYLFRKEGQNVTLSCEQNLNHDAMYWYRQDPGQGLRLIYYSQIVNDFQKGDIAEGYSVSREKKESFPLTVTSAQKNPTAFYLCASSIWSGAGANVLTFGAGSRLTVL.

The chain employs TRBV10-3 and TRBJ1-2; 9 nucleotides line up with TRBD1. CDR3 length: 14 amino acids. Germline V gives CDR1 ENHRY, CDR2 SYGVKD. Trimming at V came to 4 bases and at J to 2 bases, leaving 2 bases not matched to a gene. The CDR3 here is CAISAGQGNYGYTF. The CDR3 bases are TGTGCCATCAGTGCAGGACAGGGGAACTATGGCTACACCTTC.

The chain employs TRBV30 and TRBJ2-5; TRBD1 matches 9 bases. Germline CDR1 is GTSNPN and CDR2 is SVGIG (reference sequence). J gave up 5 bases and V 4 bases, and 8 bases lay outside the gene matches. The CDR3 covers 14 residues. The CDR3 here is CAWTYGTGLETQYF. The CDR3 region has the DNA TGTGCCTGGACTTACGGGACAGGGTTGGAGACCCAGTACTTC.

The CDR3 DNA follows: TGTGCCAGCAGTCCAGTTACAGGGAGTCCTAATGAAAAACTGTTTTTT. Its protein is CASSPVTGSPNEKLFF. This sequence joins TRBV7-9 and TRBJ1-4, with D perhaps TRBD1 (6 bases). Germline V gene sequence: CDR1 SEHNR, CDR2 FQNEAQ (reference sequence). CDR3 length equals 16 residues. V shed 6 bases and J shed 3 bases, with 17 bases lying between them.

This chain joins TRBV30 and TRBJ2-5; the match to TRBD1 covers 9 bases. The germline V gene has CDR1 GTSNPN and CDR2 SVGIG (reference sequence). The CDR3 has 14 amino acids. The junction had 10 bases not matched to a gene; V was cut back by 5 bases and J by 6 bases. The chain's CDR3 is CAWGTTGGGKTQYF. CDR3 nucleotides: TGTGCCTGGGGTACGACAGGGGGTGGAAAGACCCAGTACTTC.

J is TRBJ1-5 and V is TRBV7-8; 8 bases are a match to TRBD1. Trimming at V came to 5 bases and at J to 3 bases, leaving 3 bases not matched to a gene. The germline V gene has CDR1 SGHVS and CDR2 FQNEAQ. The CDR3 is 14 amino acids. Here the CDR3 reads CASSRTGSNQPQHF. CDR3 DNA sequence: TGTGCCAGCAGCCGGACAGGGTCCAATCAGCCCCAGCATTTT.